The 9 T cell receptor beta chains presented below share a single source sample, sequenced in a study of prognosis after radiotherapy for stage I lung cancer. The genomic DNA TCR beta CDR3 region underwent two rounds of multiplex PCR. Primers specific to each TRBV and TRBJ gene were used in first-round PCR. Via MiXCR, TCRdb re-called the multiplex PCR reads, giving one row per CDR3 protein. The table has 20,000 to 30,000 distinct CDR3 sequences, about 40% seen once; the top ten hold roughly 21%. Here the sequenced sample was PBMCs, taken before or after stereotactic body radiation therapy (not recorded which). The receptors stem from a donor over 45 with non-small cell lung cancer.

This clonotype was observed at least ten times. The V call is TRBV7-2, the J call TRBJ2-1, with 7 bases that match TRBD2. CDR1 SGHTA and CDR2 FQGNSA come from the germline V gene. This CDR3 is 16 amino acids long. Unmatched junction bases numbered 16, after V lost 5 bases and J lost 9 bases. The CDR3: CASSPRGEGLRSEQFF. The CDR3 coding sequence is TGTGCCAGCAGCCCGAGAGGGGAGGGCCTTCGTAGTGAGCAGTTCTTC. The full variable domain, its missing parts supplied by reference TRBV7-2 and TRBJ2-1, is GAGVSQSPSNKVTEKGKDVELRCDPISGHTALYWYRQSLGQGLEFLIYFQGNSAPDKSGLPSDRFSAERTGGSVSTLTIQRTQQEDSAVYLCASSPRGEGLRSEQFFGPGTRLTVL.

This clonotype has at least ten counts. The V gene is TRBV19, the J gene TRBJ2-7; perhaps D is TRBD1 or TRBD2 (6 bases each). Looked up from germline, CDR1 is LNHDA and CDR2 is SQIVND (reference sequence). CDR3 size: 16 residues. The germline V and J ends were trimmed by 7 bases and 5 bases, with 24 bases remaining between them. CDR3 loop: CASTHGAAGEANEQYF. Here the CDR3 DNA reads TGTGCCAGTACCCATGGGGCGGCAGGGGAGGCTAACGAGCAGTACTTC.

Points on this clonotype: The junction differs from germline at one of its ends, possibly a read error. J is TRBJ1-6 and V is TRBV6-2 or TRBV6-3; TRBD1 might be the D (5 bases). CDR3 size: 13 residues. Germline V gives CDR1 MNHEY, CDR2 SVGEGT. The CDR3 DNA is TGTGACAGCAGTCCAACACTACAGGCGCCCCTCCACTTT. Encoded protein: CDSSPTLQAPLHF.

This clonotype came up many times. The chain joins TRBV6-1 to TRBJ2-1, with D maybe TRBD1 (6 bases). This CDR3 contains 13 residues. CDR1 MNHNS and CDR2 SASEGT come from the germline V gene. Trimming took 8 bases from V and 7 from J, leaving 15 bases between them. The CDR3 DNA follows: TGTGCCAGCCTTAAAACAGGGTCTAATGAGCAGTTCTTC. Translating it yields CASLKTGSNEQFF.

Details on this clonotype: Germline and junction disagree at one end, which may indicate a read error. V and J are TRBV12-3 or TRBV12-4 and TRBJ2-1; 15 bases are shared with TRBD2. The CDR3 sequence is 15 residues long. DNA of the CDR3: TGTACCAGCAGTTGGGGGACTAGCGGGAGGAGGGAGCAGTTCTTC. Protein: CTSSWGTSGRREQFF.

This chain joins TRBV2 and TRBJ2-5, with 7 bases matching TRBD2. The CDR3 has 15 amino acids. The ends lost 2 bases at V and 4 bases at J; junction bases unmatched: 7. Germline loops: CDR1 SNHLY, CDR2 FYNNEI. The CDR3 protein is CASSESPGRVETQYF. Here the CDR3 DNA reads TGTGCCAGCAGTGAATCGCCAGGGAGGGTAGAGACCCAGTACTTC.

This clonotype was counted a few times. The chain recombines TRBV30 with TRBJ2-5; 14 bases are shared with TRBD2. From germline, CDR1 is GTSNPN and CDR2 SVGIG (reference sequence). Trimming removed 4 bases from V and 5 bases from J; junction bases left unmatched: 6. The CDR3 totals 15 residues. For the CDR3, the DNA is TGTGCCTGGACCATGGGACTAGCGGGAGACGAGACCCAGTACTTC. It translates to CAWTMGLAGDETQYF.

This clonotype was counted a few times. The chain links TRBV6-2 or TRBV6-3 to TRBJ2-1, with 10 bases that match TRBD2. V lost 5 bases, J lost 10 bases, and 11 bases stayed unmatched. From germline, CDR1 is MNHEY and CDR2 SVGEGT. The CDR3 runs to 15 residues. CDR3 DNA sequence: TGTGCCAGCAGTGAATTGGGGACTAGCGTGCCGGAGCAGTTCTTC. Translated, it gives CASSELGTSVPEQFF.

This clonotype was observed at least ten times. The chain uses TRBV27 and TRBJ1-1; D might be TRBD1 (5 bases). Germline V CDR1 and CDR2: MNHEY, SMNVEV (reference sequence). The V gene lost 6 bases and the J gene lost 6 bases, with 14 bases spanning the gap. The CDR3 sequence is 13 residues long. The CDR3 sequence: CASSTIWGAEAFF. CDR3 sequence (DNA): TGTGCCAGCAGCACCATCTGGGGGGCTGAAGCTTTCTTT.